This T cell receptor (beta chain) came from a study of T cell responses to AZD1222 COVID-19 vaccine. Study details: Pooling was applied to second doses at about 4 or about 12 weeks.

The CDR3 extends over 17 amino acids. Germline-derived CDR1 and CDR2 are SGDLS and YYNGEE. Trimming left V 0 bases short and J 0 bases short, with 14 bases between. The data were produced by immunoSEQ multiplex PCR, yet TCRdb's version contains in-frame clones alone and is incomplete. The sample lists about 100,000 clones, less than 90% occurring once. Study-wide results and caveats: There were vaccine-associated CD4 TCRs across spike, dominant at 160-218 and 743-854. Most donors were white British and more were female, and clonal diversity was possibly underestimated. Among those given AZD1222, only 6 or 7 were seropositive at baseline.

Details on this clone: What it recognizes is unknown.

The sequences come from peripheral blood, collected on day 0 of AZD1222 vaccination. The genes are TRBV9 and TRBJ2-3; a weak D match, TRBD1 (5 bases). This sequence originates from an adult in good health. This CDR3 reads CASSVGRGTTSTDTQYF. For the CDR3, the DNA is TGTGCCAGCAGCGTAGGAAGGGGAACCACTAGCACAGATACGCAGTATTTT. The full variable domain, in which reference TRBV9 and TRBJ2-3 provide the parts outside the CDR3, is DSGVTQTPKHLITATGQRVTLRCSPRSGDLSVYWYQQSLDQGLQFLIQYYNGEERAKGNILERFSAQQFPDLHSELNLSSLELGDSALYFCASSVGRGTTSTDTQYFGPGTRLTVL.